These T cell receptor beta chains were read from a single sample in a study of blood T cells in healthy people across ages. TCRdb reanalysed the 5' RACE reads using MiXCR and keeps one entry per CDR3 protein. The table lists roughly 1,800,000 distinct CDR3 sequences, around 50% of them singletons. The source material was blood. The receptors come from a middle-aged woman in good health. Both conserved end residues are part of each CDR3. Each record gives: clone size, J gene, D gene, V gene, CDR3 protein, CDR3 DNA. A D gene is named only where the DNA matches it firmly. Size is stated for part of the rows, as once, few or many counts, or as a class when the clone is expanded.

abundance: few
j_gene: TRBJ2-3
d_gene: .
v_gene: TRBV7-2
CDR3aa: CASSIRAGTDTQYF
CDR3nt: TGTGCCAGCAGCATACGTGCAGGGACAGATACGCAGTATTTT

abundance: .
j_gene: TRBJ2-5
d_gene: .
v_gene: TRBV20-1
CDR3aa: CSAPAHGKQYF
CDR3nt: TGCAGTGCCCCAGCCCATGGCAAGCAGTACTTC

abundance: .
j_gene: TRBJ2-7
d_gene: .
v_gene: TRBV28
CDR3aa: CASSDTATYEQYF
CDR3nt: TGTGCCAGCAGCGACACTGCCACCTACGAGCAGTACTTC

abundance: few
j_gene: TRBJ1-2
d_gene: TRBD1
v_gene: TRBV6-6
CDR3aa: CASSQVQGAAYGYTF
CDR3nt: TGTGCCAGCAGTCAAGTACAGGGGGCGGCCTATGGCTACACCTTC

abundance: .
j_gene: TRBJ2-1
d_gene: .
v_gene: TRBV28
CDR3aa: CASSFVVNRHNEQFF
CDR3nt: TGTGCCAGCAGTTTCGTTGTTAACCGGCACAATGAGCAGTTCTTC

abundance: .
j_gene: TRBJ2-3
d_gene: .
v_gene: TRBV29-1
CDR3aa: CSGHGGGDTQYF
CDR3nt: TGCAGCGGACACGGGGGCGGAGATACGCAGTATTTT

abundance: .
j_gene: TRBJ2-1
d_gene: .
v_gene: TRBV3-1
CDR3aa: CASSHRQRYNEQFF
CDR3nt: TGTGCCAGCAGCCACCGACAGAGATACAATGAGCAGTTCTTC

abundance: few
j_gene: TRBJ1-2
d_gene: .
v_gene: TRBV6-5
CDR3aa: CASSSAAYGYTF
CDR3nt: TGTGCCAGCAGTTCGGCAGCCTATGGCTACACCTTC

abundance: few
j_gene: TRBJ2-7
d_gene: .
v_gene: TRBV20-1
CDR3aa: CSASQGFPYEQYF
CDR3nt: TGCAGTGCTAGTCAGGGCTTCCCCTACGAGCAGTACTTC

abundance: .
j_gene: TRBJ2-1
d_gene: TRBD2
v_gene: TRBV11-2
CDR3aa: CASSPGGEGEQFF
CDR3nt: TGTGCCAGCAGCCCCGGGGGGGAGGGTGAGCAGTTCTTC

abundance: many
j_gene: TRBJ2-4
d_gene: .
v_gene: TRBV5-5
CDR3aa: CASSLGAAKNIQYF
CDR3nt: TGTGCCAGCAGCTTGGGAGCGGCCAAAAACATTCAGTACTTC

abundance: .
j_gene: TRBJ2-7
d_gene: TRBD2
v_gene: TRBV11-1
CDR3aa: CASSSFLSGTSSYEQYF
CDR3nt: TGTGCCAGCAGCTCCTTTTTGAGCGGGACCTCCTCCTACGAGCAGTACTTC

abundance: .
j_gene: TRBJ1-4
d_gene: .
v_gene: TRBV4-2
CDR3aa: CASSTRDLGREKLFF
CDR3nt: TGTGCCAGCAGCACCCGGGACTTGGGGAGGGAAAAACTGTTTTTT

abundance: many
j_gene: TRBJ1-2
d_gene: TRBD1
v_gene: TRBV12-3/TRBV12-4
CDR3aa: CASSTGQGYGYTF
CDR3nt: TGTGCCAGCAGCACCGGACAGGGCTATGGCTACACCTTC

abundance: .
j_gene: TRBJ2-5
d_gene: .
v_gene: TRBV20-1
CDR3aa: CSVTLTGLGETQYF
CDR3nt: TGCAGTGTCACCCTTACAGGGTTAGGAGAGACCCAGTACTTC

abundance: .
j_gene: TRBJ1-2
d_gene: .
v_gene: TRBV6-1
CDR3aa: CATRGAQGGYTF
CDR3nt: TGTGCCACCCGGGGGGCGCAAGGGGGCTACACCTTC

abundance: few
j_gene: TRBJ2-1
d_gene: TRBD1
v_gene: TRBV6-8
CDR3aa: CASSTSGTGSSYNEQFF
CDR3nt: TGTGCCAGCAGTACCTCGGGGACAGGGAGCTCCTACAATGAGCAGTTCTTC

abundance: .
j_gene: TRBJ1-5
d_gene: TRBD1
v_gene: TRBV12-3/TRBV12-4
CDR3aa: CASSTTGVRNQPQHF
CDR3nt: TGTGCCAGCAGTACCACAGGGGTGCGGAATCAGCCCCAGCATTTT

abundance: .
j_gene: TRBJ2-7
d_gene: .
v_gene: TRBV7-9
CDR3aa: CASSIRGTTWDERYF
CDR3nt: TGTGCCAGCAGCATCAGGGGTACCACCTGGGACGAGCGGTACTTC

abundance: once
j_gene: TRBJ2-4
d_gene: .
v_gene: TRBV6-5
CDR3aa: CASSATGVKKNIQYF
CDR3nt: TGTGCCAGCAGTGCTACGGGGGTAAAAAAAAACATTCAGTACTTC

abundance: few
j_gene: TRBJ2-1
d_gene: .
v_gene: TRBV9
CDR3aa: CASSVGYGRGYNEQFF
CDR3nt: TGTGCCAGCAGCGTAGGGTACGGAAGAGGATACAATGAGCAGTTCTTC

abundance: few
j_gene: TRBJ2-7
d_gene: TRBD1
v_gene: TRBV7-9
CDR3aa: CASRTGTGSHEQYF
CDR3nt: TGTGCCAGCAGAACCGGGACAGGGAGCCACGAGCAGTACTTC

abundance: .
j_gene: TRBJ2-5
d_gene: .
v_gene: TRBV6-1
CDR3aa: CASSEDKGPVGETQYF
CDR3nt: TGTGCCAGCAGTGAAGATAAGGGCCCGGTGGGAGAGACCCAGTACTTC

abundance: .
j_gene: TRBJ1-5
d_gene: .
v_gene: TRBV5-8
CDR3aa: CASRLGRNNQPQHF
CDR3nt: TGTGCCAGCAGGTTGGGACGGAACAATCAGCCCCAGCATTTT

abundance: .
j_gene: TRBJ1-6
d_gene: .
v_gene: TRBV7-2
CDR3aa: CASSLNRNYNSPLHF
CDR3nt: TGTGCCAGCAGCTTAAACAGGAACTATAATTCACCCCTCCACTTT